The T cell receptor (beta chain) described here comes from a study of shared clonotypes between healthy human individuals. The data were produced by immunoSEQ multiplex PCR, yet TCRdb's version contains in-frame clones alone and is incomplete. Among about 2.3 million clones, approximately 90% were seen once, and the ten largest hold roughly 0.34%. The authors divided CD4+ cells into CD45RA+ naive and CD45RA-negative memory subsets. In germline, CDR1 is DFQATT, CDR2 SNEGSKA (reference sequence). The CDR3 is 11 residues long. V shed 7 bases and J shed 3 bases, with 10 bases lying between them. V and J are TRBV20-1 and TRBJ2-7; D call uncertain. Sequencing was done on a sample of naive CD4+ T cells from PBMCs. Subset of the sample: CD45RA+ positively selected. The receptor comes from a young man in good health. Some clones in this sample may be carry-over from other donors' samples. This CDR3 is CSGLSGYEQYF. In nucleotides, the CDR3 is TGCAGTGGACTGTCGGGCTACGAGCAGTACTTC.